These 16 T cell receptor beta chains share one sample of origin, sequenced in a study of blood T cell repertoires in COVID-19. TCRdb's table, derived via immunoSEQ multiplex PCR, lists solely in-frame clones and lacks some. The sample shows some 200,000 clones, about nine tenths of them seen only once. The sequenced material came from peripheral blood. These receptors all come from an older man with acute or convalescent COVID-19.

This clone came up once. The V call is TRBV24-1, the J call TRBJ2-3; TRBD2 agrees at 8 bases. The CDR3 runs to 16 residues. With V trimmed by 3 bases and J by 5 bases, 9 bases remained unmatched. CDR1 is KGHDR, CDR2 SFDVKD, per germline. The CDR3 reads CATSDPPGGPGDTQYF. CDR3 DNA: TGTGCCACCAGTGATCCCCCGGGAGGGCCGGGAGATACGCAGTATTTT.

The chain joins TRBV27 to TRBJ2-7; 8 positions agree with TRBD2. Germline lookup yields CDR1 MNHEY and CDR2 SMNVEV (reference sequence). This CDR3 comprises 14 residues. V was pared by 4 bases and J by 3 bases, with 5 bases of the junction left unmatched. The CDR3 region is CASSSYSGDYEQYF. For the CDR3, the DNA is TGTGCCAGCAGTTCGTATAGCGGGGACTACGAGCAGTACTTC.

V and J are TRBV3-1 (or the pseudogene TRBV3-2) and TRBJ2-3; the match to TRBD2 covers 11 bases. Germline loops: CDR1 LGHDT, CDR2 YNNKEL (reference sequence). Unmatched junction bases numbered 14, after V lost 4 bases and J lost 2 bases. The CDR3 extends over 19 amino acids. CDR3 region: CASSPRSITSGGSTDTQYF. CDR3 DNA: TGTGCCAGCAGCCCCAGATCGATTACTAGCGGGGGTTCCACAGATACGCAGTATTTT.

DNA of the CDR3: TGCAGCGGACAGGGGGCTGATGAAAAACTGTTTTTT. Protein sequence: CSGQGADEKLFF. This chain connects TRBV29-1 to TRBJ1-4; 10 bases agree with TRBD1. The CDR3 loop spans 12 amino acids. V shed 7 bases and J 6 bases; nucleotides not matched to a gene: 2. CDR1 is SQVTM, CDR2 ANQGSEA, per germline.

The V gene is TRBV27, the J gene TRBJ1-2; D is perhaps TRBD1 (6 bases). CDR3 size: 13 residues. V was cut by 3 bases and J by 5 bases, with 10 bases left in between. The germline CDR1 and CDR2 sequences are MNHEY and SMNVEV (reference sequence). This chain's CDR3 is CASSFQGRYGYTF. CDR3 in DNA: TGTGCCAGCAGTTTCCAGGGGCGATATGGCTACACCTTC.

CDR3 sequence (DNA): TGTGCCAGCAACCTACCGAACACCGGGGAGCTGTTTTTT. It encodes CASNLPNTGELFF. The chain employs TRBV7-2 and TRBJ2-2; D not resolved. The germline V and J ends were trimmed by 7 bases and 0 bases, with 6 bases remaining between them. CDR1 and CDR2 from the germline V gene are SGHTA and FQGNSA. This CDR3 is built from 13 residues.

The chain couples TRBV7-9 to TRBJ2-7; 12 bases align to TRBD1. Germline trimming cut 2 bases from V and 6 bases from J; bases unmatched to any gene: 14. The CDR3 spans 18 residues. Germline lookup yields CDR1 SEHNR and CDR2 FQNEAQ (reference sequence). CDR3 sequence (DNA): TGTGCCAGCAGCTTATTGGGAGGGACCGGGACAGGGGGCTTCGAGCAGTACTTC. Amino acid sequence: CASSLLGGTGTGGFEQYF.

This chain connects TRBV27 to TRBJ2-7; 9 bases map to TRBD1. Germline values: CDR1 MNHEY, CDR2 SMNVEV (reference sequence). The CDR3 runs to 15 residues. Losses at the gene ends were 4 bases for V and 3 bases for J; bases not matched to a gene: 7. The chain's CDR3 is CASSSDRGGLYEQYF. Here the CDR3 DNA reads TGTGCCAGCAGTTCAGACAGGGGGGGTCTCTACGAGCAGTACTTC.

This clone was picked up a small number of times. CDR3 nucleotides: TGTGCCAGCTCACCTTACCCGATAGGGGGACAGGGGGCGCAGAGGACTGAAGCTTTCTTT. It is translated as CASSPYPIGGQGAQRTEAFF. The genes are TRBV18 and TRBJ1-1; 12 nucleotides line up with TRBD1. The CDR3 consists of 20 residues. The V and J ends lost 3 bases and 5 bases, in that order; junction bases with no gene match: 19. Germline V lookup: CDR1 KGHSH, CDR2 LQKENI.

Comment on this clone: One end of the junction varies from germline; a read error may be responsible. The chain combines TRBV10-3 with TRBJ1-1; 7 positions match TRBD1. The length of the CDR3 is 13 residues. CDR1 and CDR2 (germline): ENHRY, SYGVKD. CDR3 DNA: TGTGCCATCCGCGCTTCCCCGGACAGGCCACCTCAGTTT. It encodes CAIRASPDRPPQF.

The chain is built from TRBV4-2 and TRBJ1-1, with TRBD1 matching over 7 bases. Trimming cost V 0 bases and J 3 bases; bases outside gene matches: 13. The germline gives CDR1 LGHNA, CDR2 YNFKEQ. CDR3 length: 18 residues. CDR3 sequence reads: CASSQDVNRGLGDTEAFF. The CDR3 DNA is TGTGCCAGCAGCCAAGATGTAAACAGGGGACTGGGTGACACTGAAGCTTTCTTT.

J is TRBJ2-5 and V is TRBV5-1; D not certain. The CDR3 totals 12 residues. V dropped 4 bases and J dropped 2 bases, with 6 bases sitting between them. Germline CDR1 is SGHRS and CDR2 is YFSETQ. The CDR3 coding sequence is TGCGCCAGCAGCCTACAGCAAGAGACCCAGTACTTC. As protein: CASSLQQETQYF.

The chain couples TRBV29-1 to TRBJ2-5; 7 bases are a match to TRBD1. The CDR3 has 18 amino acids. Trimming cost V 5 bases and J 2 bases; bases outside gene matches: 20. Germline V gene sequence: CDR1 SQVTM, CDR2 ANQGSEA. CDR3 region: CSVQRQGSLTTRQETQYF. The CDR3 DNA sequence: TGCAGCGTTCAGAGACAGGGATCACTTACCACACGACAAGAGACCCAGTACTTC.

The chain recombines TRBV6-5 with TRBJ2-6; unclear D gene. Germline values: CDR1 MNHEY, CDR2 SVGAGI. The CDR3 contains 15 residues. Trimming removed 6 bases from V and 4 bases from J, with 13 bases in between. The chain's CDR3 is CASSLNSFGANVLTF. The CDR3 DNA sequence: TGTGCCAGCAGCTTAAACAGCTTCGGGGCCAACGTCCTGACTTTC.

The J gene is TRBJ2-2, the V gene TRBV7-8; D gene ambiguous. Deletions cut 5 bases from V and 3 bases from J, with 13 bases between. CDR3 size: 15 residues. Germline loops: CDR1 SGHVS, CDR2 FQNEAQ. The CDR3 protein is CASSPTRQHTGELFF. DNA for the CDR3: TGTGCCAGCAGCCCTACGCGGCAGCACACCGGGGAGCTGTTTTTT.

The chain has TRBV6-5 and TRBJ1-2; tentatively, D is TRBD1 (5 bases). This CDR3 has 14 residues. V shed 0 bases and J shed 8 bases, with 13 bases lying between them. The germline V gene encodes CDR1 MNHEY and CDR2 SVGAGI. CDR3 DNA sequence: TGTGCCAGCAGTTACTCCATAGGGCAGGGAGGCTACACCTTC. It yields the protein CASSYSIGQGGYTF.